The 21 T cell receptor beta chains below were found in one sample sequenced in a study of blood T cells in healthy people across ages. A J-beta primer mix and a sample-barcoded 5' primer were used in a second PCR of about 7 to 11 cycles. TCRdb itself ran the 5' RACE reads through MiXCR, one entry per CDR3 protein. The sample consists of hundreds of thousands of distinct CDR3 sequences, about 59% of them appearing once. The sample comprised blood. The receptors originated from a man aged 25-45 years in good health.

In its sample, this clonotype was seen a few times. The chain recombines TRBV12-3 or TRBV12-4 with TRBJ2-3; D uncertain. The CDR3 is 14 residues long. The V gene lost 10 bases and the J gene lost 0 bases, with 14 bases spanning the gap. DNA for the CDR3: TGTGCCACCGCCCCGCAGGCCAGCACAGATACGCAGTATTTT. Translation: CATAPQASTDTQYF.

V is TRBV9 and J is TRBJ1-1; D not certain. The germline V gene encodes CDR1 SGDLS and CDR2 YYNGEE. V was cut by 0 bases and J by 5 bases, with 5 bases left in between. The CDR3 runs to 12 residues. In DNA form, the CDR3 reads TGTGCCAGCAGCGTAGTTAATACTGAAGCTTTCTTT. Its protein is CASSVVNTEAFF.

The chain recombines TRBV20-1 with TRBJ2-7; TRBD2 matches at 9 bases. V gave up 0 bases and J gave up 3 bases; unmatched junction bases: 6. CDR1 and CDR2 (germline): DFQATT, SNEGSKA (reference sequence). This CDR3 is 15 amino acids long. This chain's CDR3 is CSARDRSGGNYEQYF. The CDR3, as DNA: TGCAGTGCTAGAGATAGGAGCGGGGGGAACTACGAGCAGTACTTC.

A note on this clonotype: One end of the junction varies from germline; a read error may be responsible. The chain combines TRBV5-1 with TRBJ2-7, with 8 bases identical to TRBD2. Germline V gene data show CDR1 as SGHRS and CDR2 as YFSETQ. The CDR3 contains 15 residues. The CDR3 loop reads CASSFSGTSSYEQYF. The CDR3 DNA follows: TGCGCCAGTAGCTTTAGCGGGACGAGCTCCTACGAGCAGTACTTC.

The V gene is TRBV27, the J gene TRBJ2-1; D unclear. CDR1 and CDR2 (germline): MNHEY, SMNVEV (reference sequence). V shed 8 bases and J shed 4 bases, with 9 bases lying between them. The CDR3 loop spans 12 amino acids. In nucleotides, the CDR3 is TGTGCCAGCTGGTCTGGGTACAATGAGCAGTTCTTC. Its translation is CASWSGYNEQFF.

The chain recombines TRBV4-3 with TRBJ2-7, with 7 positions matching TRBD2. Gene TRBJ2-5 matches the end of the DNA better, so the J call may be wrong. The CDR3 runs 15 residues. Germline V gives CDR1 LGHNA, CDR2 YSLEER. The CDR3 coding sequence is TGCGCCAGCAGCCCGTGGGAGGGTTCGGTAGAGACCCAGTACTTC. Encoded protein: CASSPWEGSVETQYF.

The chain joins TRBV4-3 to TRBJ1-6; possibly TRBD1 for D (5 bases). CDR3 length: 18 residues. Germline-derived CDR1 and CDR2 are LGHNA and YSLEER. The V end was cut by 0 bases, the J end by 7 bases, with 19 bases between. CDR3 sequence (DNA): TGCGCCAGCAGCCAAGATTCAAGGGGCAGGGTTCGAAATTCACCCCTCCACTTT. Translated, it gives CASSQDSRGRVRNSPLHF.

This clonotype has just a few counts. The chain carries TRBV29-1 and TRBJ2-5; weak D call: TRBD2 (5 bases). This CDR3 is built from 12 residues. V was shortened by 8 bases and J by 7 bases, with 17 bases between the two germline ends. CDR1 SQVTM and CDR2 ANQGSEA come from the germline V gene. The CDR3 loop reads CSSLPQRGTQYF. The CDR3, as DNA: TGCAGCTCCTTACCTCAACGGGGGACCCAGTACTTC.

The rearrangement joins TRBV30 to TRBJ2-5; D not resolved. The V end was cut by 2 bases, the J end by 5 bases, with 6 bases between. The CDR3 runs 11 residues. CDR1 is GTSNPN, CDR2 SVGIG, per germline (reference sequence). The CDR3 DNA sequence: TGTGCCTGGAGTATAGAGGAGACCCAGTACTTC. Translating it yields CAWSIEETQYF.

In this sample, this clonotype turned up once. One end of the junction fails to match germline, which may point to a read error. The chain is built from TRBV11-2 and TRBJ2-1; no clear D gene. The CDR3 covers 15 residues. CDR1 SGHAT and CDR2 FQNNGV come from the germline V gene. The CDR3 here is CASSLVEYIYNEQFF. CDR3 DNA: TGTGCCAGCAGCTTAGTAGAGTATATTTACAATGAACAGTTCTTC. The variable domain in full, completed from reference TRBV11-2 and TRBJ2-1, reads EAGVAQSPRYKIIEKRQSVAFWCNPISGHATLYWYQQILGQGPKLLIQFQNNGVVDDSQLPKDRFSAERLKGVDSTLKIQPAKLEDSAVYLCASSLVEYIYNEQFFGPGTRLTVL.

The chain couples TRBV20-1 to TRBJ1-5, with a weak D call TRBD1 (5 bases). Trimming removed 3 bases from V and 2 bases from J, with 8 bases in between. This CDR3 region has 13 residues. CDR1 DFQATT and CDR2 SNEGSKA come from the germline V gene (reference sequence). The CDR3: CSASQGGNQPQHF. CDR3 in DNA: TGCAGTGCTAGTCAAGGGGGCAATCAGCCCCAGCATTTT.

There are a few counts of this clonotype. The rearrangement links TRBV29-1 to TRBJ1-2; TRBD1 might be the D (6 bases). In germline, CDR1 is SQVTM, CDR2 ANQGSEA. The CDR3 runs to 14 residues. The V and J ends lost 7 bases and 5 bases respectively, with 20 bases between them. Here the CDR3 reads CSGDISPLGYGYTF. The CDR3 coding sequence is TGCAGCGGGGACATCAGTCCCCTAGGGTATGGCTACACCTTC.

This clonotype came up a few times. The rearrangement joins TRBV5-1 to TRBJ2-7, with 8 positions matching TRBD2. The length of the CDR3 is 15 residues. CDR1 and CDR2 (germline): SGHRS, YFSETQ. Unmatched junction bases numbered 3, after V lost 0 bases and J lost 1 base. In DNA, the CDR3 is TGCGCCAGCAGCTTGGGGCAGCGGGAGTCCTACGAGCAGTACTTC. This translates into CASSLGQRESYEQYF.

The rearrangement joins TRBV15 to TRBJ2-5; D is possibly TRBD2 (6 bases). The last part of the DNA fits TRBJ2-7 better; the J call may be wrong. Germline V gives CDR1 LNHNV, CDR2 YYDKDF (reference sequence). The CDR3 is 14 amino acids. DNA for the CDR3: TGTGCCACCAGCGTGGGACTTCTGACCTACGAGCAGTACTTC. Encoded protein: CATSVGLLTYEQYF.

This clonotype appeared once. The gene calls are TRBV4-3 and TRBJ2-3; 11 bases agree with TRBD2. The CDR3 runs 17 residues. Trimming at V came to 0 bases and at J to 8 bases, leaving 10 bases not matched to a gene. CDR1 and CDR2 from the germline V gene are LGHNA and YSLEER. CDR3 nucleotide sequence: TGCGCCAGCAGCCAAGACTGGGCTAGCGGGGGGTACGGTACGCAGTATTTT. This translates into CASSQDWASGGYGTQYF.

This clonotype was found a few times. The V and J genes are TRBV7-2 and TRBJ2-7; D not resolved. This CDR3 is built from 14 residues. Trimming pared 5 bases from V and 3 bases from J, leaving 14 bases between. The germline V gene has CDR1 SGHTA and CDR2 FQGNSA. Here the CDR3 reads CASSPWTEIYEQYF. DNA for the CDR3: TGTGCCAGCAGCCCCTGGACCGAAATCTACGAGCAGTACTTC.

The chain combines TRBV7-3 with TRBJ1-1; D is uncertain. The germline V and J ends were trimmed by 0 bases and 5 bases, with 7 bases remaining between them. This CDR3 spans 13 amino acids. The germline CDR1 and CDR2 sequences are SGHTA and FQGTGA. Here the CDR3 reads CASSLTSRTEAFF. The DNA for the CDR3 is TGTGCCAGCAGCTTAACTTCAAGAACTGAAGCTTTCTTT.

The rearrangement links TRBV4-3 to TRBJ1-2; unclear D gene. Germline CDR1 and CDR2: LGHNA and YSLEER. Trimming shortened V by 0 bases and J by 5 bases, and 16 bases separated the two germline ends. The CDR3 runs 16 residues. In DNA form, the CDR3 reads TGCGCCAGCAGCCAAGATCTCCGGGAGGACCATTATGGCTACACCTTC. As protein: CASSQDLREDHYGYTF.

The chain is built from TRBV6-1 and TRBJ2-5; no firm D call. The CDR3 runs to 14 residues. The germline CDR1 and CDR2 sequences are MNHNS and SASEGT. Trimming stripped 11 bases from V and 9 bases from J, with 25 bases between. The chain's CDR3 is CARTLNRVGWAQYF. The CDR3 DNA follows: TGTGCCCGCACCCTGAACCGGGTAGGGTGGGCCCAGTACTTC.

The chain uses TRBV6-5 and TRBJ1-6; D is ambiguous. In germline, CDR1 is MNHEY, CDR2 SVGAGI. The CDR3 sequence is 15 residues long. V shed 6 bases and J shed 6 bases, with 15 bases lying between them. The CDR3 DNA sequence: TGTGCCAGCAGATCCAATGCGGCGCGTAATTCACCCCTCCACTTT. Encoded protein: CASRSNAARNSPLHF.

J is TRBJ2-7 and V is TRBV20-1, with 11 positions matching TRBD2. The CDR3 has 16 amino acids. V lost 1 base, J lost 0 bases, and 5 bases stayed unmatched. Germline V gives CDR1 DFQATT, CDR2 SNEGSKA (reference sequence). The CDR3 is CSARALAGGHSYEQYF. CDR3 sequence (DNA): TGCAGTGCTAGAGCTCTAGCGGGGGGTCACTCCTACGAGCAGTACTTC.